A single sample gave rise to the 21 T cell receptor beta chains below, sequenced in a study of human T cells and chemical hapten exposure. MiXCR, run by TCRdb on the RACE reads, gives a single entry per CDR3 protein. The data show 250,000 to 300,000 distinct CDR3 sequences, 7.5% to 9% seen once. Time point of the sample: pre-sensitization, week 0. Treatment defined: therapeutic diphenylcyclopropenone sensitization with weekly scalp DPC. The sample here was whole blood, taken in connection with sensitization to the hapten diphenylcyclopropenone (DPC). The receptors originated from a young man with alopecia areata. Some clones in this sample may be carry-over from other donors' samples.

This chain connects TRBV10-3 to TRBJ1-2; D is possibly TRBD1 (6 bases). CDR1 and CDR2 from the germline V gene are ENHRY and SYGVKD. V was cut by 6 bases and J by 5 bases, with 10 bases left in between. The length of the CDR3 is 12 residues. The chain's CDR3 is CAISGQSYGYTF. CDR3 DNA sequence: TGTGCCATCAGCGGACAGTCTTATGGCTACACCTTC.

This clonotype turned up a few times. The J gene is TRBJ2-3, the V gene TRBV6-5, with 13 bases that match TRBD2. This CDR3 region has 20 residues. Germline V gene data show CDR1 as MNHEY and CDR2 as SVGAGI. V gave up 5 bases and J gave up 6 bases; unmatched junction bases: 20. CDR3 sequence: CASSHQIPQLAGGEVDTQYF. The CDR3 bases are TGTGCCAGCAGTCACCAAATCCCCCAACTAGCGGGGGGGGAAGTTGATACGCAGTATTTT.

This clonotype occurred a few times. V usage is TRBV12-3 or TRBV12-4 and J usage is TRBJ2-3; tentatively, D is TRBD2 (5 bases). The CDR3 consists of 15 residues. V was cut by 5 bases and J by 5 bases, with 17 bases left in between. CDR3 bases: TGTGCCAGCAGTCCCGGTATAGACGGGAAAGATACGCAGTATTTT. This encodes CASSPGIDGKDTQYF.

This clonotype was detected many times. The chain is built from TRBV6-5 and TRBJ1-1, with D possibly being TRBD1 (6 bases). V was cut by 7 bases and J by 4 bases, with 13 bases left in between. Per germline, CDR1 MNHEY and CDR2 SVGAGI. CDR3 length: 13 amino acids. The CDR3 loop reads CASTPGAATEAFF. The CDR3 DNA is TGTGCCAGCACCCCGGGGGCGGCCACTGAAGCTTTCTTT.

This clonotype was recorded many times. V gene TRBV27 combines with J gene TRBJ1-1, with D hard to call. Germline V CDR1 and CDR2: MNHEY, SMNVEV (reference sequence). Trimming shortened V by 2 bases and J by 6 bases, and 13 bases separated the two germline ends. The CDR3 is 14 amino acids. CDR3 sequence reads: CASSLLASFAEAFF. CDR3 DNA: TGTGCCAGCAGTTTACTTGCTAGCTTCGCTGAAGCTTTCTTT.

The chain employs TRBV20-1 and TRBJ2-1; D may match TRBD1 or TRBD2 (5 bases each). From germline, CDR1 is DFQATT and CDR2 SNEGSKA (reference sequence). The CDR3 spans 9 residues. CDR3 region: CSPGPEQFF. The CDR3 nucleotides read TGCAGCCCGGGGCCCGAGCAGTTCTTC.

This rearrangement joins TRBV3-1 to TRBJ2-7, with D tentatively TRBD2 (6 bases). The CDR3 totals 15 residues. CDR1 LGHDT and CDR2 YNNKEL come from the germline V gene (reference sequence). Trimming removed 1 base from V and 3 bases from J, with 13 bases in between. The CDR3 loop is CASSQAGTPIYEQYV. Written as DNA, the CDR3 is TGTGCCAGCAGCCAAGCAGGGACTCCAATCTACGAGCAGTACGTC.

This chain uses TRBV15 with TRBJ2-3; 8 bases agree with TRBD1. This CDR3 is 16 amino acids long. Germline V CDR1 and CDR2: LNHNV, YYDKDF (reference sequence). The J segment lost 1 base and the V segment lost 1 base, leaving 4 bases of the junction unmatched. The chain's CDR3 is CATSRAQGQGTDTQYF. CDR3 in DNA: TGTGCCACCAGCAGAGCTCAGGGACAGGGCACAGATACGCAGTATTTT.

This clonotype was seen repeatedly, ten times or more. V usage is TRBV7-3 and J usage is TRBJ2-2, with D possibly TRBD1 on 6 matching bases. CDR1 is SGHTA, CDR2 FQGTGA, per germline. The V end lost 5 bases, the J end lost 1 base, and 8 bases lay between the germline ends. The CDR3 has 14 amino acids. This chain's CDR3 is CASSPTGNTGELFF. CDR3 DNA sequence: TGTGCCAGCAGCCCGACAGGGAACACCGGGGAGCTGTTTTTT.

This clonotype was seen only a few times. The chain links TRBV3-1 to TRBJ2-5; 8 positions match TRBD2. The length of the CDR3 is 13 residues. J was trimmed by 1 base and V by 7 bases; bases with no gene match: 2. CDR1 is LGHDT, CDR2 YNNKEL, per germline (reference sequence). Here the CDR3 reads CASTGGGQETQYF. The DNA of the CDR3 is TGTGCCAGCACGGGGGGGGGCCAAGAGACCCAGTACTTC.

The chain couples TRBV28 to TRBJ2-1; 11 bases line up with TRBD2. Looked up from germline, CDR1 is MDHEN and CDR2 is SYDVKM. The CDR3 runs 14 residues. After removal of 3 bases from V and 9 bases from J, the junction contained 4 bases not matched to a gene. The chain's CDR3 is CASSFTSGGGEQFF. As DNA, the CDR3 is TGTGCCAGCAGTTTCACTAGCGGGGGTGGTGAGCAGTTCTTC.

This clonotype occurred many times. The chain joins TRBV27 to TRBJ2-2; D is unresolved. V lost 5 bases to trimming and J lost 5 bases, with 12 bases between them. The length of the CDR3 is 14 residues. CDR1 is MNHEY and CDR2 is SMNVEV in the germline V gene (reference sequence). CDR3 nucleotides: TGTGCCAGCAGTCATATATTTGGAACCGGGGAGCTGTTTTTT. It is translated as CASSHIFGTGELFF.

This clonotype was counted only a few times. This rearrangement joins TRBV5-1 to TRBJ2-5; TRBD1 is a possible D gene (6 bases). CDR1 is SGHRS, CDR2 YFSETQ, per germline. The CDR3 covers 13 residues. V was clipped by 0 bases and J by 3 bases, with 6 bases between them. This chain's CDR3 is CASSLGQEETQYF. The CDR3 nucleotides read TGCGCCAGCAGCTTGGGACAGGAAGAGACCCAGTACTTC.

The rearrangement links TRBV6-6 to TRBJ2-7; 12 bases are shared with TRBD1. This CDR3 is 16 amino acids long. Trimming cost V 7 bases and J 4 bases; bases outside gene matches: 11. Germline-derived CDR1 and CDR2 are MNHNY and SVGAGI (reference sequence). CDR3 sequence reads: CASKGDRGPTGYEQYF. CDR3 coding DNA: TGTGCCAGCAAGGGGGACAGGGGGCCGACGGGGTACGAGCAGTACTTC.

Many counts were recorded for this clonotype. The CDR3: CASSQGTGYGYTF. CDR3 DNA: TGTGCCAGCAGCCAAGGGACAGGCTACGGCTACACCTTC. V is TRBV3-1 and J is TRBJ1-2; TRBD1 agrees at 7 bases. Germline lookup yields CDR1 LGHDT and CDR2 YNNKEL (reference sequence). This CDR3 has 13 amino acids. Trimming took 1 base from V and 8 from J; bases not matched to a gene: 4.

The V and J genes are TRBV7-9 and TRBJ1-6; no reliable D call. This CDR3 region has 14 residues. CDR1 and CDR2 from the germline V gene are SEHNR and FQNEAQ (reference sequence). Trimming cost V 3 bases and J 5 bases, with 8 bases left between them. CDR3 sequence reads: CASSLGSDNSPLHF. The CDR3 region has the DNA TGTGCCAGCAGCTTGGGCAGCGATAATTCACCCCTCCACTTT.

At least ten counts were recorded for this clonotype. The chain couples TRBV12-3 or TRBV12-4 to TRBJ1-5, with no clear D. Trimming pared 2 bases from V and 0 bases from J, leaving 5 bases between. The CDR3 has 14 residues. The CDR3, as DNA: TGTGCCAGCAGTTTAATCAGTAGCAATCAGCCCCAGCATTTT. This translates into CASSLISSNQPQHF.

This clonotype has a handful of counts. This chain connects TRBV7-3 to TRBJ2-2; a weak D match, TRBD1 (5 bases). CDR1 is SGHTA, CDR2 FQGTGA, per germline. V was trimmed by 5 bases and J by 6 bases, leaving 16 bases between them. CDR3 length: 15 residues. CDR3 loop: CASSQDILTPGELFF. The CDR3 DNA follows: TGTGCCAGCAGCCAGGACATACTCACGCCCGGGGAGCTGTTTTTT. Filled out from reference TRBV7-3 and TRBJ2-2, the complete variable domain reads GAGVSQTPSNKVTEKGKYVELRCDPISGHTALYWYRQSLGQGPEFLIYFQGTGAADDSGLPNDRFFAVRPEGSVSTLKIQRTERGDSAVYLCASSQDILTPGELFFGEGSRLTVL.

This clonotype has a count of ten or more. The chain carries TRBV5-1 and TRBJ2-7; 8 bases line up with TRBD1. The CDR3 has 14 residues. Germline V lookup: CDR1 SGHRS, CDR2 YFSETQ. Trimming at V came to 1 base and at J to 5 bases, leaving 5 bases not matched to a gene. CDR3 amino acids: CASSLTDRAHEQYF. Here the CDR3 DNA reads TGCGCCAGCAGCTTGACGGACAGGGCCCACGAGCAGTACTTC.

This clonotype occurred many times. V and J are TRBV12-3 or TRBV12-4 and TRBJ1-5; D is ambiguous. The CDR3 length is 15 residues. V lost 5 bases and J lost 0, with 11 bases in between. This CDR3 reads CASSPTEYSNQPQHF. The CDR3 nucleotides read TGTGCCAGCAGTCCGACGGAATATAGCAATCAGCCCCAGCATTTT.

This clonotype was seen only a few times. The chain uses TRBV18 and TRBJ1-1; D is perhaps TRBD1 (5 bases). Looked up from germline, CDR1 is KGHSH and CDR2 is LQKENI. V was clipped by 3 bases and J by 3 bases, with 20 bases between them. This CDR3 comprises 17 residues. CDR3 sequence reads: CASSPVVGETGYTEAFF. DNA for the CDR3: TGTGCCAGCTCACCGGTAGTAGGGGAAACGGGCTACACTGAAGCTTTCTTT.